Included here is one T cell receptor beta chain sequence, with context. Libraries were prepared by immunoSEQ multiplex PCR; TCRdb keeps only in-frame clonotypes and omits some of them. The sample has around 250,000 clones, under 80% seen once. These data originate in a study of cytotoxic CD8 clonotypes in ibrutinib-treated CLL. Germline-derived CDR1 and CDR2 are SGHNT and YENEEA. There are 16 residues in the CDR3. The junction had 11 bases not matched to a gene; V was cut back by 5 bases and J by 5 bases. The receptor was isolated from a human donor with chronic lymphocytic leukemia. The chain uses TRBV11-3 and TRBJ2-1; 8 bases match TRBD2. This sample comprised PBMCs, obtained after 24 months of ibrutinib treatment. The CDR3 bases are TGTGCCAGCAGCGATGGAGGGACTAGTGGTAACAATGAGCAGTTCTTC. It specifies CASSDGGTSGNNEQFF. The variable domain in full, with the rest retrieved from reference TRBV11-3 and TRBJ2-1, is EAGVVQSPRYKIIEKKQPVAFWCNPISGHNTLYWYLQNLGQGPELLIRYENEEAVDDSQLPKDRFSAERLKGVDSTLKIQPAELGDSAVYLCASSDGGTSGNNEQFFGPGTRLTVL.